The text below deals with one T cell receptor beta chain. How the authors handled the data: Amplification with reference gene primers provided the estimates of nucleated cell counts. Generated by immunoSEQ multiplex PCR, the TCRdb table keeps only in-frame clones and is missing some. For V, J and clone size, that table is used; D and trimming come from the DNA. The data show tens of thousands of clones, approximately 84% seen once. J was trimmed by 7 bases and V by 10 bases; bases with no gene match: 12. Germline assignment: CDR1 MNHEY and CDR2 SVGAGI. The CDR3 has 14 amino acids. The data were taken from a study of blood T cell repertoires in COVID-19. Study at large: Acute and convalescent COVID-19 samples came from the United States, Italy and Spain.

This receptor was obtained from a human donor in a cohort sampled during active COVID-19. The sequencing sample was made of peripheral blood. The chain links TRBV6-5 to TRBJ2-1, with 8 bases that match TRBD2. CDR3 DNA: TGTGCCATTGGCGGGGGGAACCGAGGTAATGAGCAGTTCTTC. This sequence encodes CAIGGGNRGNEQFF.